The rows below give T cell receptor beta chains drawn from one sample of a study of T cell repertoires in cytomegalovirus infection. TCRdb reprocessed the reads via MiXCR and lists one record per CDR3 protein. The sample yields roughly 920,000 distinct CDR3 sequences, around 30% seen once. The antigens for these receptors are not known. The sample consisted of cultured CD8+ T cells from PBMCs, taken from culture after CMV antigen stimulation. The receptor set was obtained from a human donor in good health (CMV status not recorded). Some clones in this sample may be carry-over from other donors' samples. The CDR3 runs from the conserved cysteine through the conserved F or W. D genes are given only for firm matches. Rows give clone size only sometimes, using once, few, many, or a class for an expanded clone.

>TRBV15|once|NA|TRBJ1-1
CATSRVRAMNTEAFF
TGTGCCACCAGCAGAGTGAGGGCAATGAACACTGAAGCTTTCTTT
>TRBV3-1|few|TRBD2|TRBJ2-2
CASSHLAGAMNTGELFF
TGTGCCAGCAGCCACCTAGCGGGGGCCATGAACACCGGGGAGCTGTTTTTT
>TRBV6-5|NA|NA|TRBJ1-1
CASSYPGTFDKAFF
TGTGCCAGCAGTTATCCTGGAACGTTTGACAAAGCTTTCTTT
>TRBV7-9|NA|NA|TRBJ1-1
CASSRQLGMLNTEAFF
TGTGCCAGCAGCCGCCAGTTAGGCATGTTGAACACTGAAGCTTTCTTT
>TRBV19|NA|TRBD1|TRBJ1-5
CASSNPGTGFGQPQHF
TGTGCCAGTAGTAATCCCGGGACAGGGTTTGGTCAGCCCCAGCATTTT
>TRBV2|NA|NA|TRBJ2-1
CASLWGPDYNEQFF
TGTGCCAGCTTGTGGGGGCCAGACTACAATGAGCAGTTCTTC
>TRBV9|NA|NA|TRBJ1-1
CASSVGGASEAFF
TGTGCCAGCAGCGTAGGAGGGGCTAGTGAAGCTTTCTTT
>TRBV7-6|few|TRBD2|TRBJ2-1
CASRRTSGGNEQFF
TGTGCCAGCAGAAGGACTAGCGGGGGGAATGAGCAGTTCTTC
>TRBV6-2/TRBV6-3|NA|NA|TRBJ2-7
CASSSSFSEQYF
TGTGCCAGCAGTTCTTCTTTCTCCGAGCAGTACTTC
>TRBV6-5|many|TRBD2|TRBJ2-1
CASSYVSGGYNEQFF
TGTGCCAGCAGTTACGTTAGCGGGGGCTACAATGAGCAGTTCTTC
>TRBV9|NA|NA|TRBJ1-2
CASSDNRAGYTF
TGTGCCAGCAGCGACAACAGGGCTGGCTACACCTTC
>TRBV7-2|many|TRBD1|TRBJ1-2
CASSQGGTGRLENYGYTF
TGTGCCAGCAGCCAGGGAGGGACAGGGCGACTTGAGAACTATGGCTACACCTTC
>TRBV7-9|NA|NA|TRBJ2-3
CASSFPDQTSTDTQYF
TGTGCCAGCAGCTTCCCAGACCAAACTAGCACAGATACGCAGTATTTT
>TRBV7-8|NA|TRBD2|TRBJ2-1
CASKLAGNNEQFF
TGTGCCAGCAAACTAGCGGGGAACAATGAGCAGTTCTTC
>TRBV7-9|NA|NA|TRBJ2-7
CASISPGEQYF
TGTGCCAGCATCTCCCCCGGGGAGCAGTACTTC
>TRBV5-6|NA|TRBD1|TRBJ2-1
CASLDRGYNEQFF
TGTGCCAGCTTGGACAGGGGGTACAATGAGCAGTTCTTC
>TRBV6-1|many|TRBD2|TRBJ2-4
CASGGASGGTGGKNIQYF
TGTGCCAGCGGTGGGGCTAGCGGGGGGACCGGGGGCAAAAACATTCAGTACTTC
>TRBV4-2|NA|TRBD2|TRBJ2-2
CASSLPTSDLNTGELFF
TGTGCCAGCAGCCTCCCGACTAGCGACTTGAACACCGGGGAGCTGTTTTTT
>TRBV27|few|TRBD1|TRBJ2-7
CASTGQNSYEQYF
TGTGCCAGCACGGGACAGAATTCCTACGAGCAGTACTTC
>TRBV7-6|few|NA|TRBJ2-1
CASSRITDEQFF
TGTGCCAGCAGCCGAATTACTGACGAGCAGTTCTTC
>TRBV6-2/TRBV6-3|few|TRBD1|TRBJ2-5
CASSRQGVGEETQYF
TGTGCCAGCAGTCGACAGGGAGTCGGGGAGGAGACCCAGTACTTC
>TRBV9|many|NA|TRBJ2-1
CASSSRGGLNEQFF
TGTGCCAGCAGCTCCCGTGGAGGGCTTAATGAGCAGTTCTTC
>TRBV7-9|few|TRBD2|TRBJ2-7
CASSPAGVSSSYEQYF
TGTGCCAGCAGCCCGGCGGGGGTTTCCAGCTCCTACGAGCAGTACTTC
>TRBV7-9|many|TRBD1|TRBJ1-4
CASSSTGGSNEKLFF
TGTGCCAGCAGCTCGACAGGGGGCTCTAATGAAAAACTGTTTTTT
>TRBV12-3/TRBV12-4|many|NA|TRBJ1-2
CASSPTANYGYTF
TGTGCCAGCAGCCCGACGGCTAACTATGGCTACACCTTC
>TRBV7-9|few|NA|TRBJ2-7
CASSLGIYTGYGDEQYF
TGTGCCAGCAGCTTAGGGATCTATACAGGGTACGGGGACGAGCAGTACTTC
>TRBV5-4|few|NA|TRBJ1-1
CASSSLGLRDTEAFF
TGTGCCAGCAGCTCTCTCGGGCTCAGGGACACTGAAGCTTTCTTT
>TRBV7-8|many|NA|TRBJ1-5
CASSLVTSANQPQHF
TGTGCCAGCAGCTTAGTGACATCCGCCAATCAGCCCCAGCATTTT
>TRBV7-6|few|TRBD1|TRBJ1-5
CASSGTNGQGAGNQPQHF
TGTGCCAGCAGCGGTACGAACGGACAGGGGGCAGGCAATCAGCCCCAGCATTTT
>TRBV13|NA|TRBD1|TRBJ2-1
CASSHLGQGANEQFF
TGTGCCAGCAGCCACCTGGGGCAGGGGGCCAATGAGCAGTTCTTC
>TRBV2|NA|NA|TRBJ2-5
CASSEGILSQETQYF
TGTGCCAGCAGTGAAGGGATTCTATCTCAAGAGACCCAGTACTTC
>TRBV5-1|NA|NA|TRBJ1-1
CASSLGMGGNTEAFF
TGCGCCAGCAGCTTGGGGATGGGGGGGAACACTGAAGCTTTCTTT
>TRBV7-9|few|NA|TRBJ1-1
CASIGPSRGTEAFF
TGTGCCAGCATCGGACCCTCGAGGGGCACTGAAGCTTTCTTT
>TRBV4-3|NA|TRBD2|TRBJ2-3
CASSQEGLAVDTQYF
TGCGCCAGCAGCCAAGAAGGGCTAGCGGTAGATACGCAGTATTTT
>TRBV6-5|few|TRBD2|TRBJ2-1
CASSYGGTSGGFDEQFF
TGTGCCAGCAGTTACGGTGGGACTAGCGGGGGGTTCGATGAGCAGTTCTTC
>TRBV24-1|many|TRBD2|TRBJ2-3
CATRGSGTRVPDTQYF
TGTGCCACCAGGGGGTCCGGGACTAGGGTCCCAGATACGCAGTATTTT
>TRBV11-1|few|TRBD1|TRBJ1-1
CASEPGTGIAFF
TGTGCCAGTGAGCCCGGGACAGGGATCGCTTTCTTT
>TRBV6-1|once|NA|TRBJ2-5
CASSEDMWGPNQETQYF
TGTGCCAGCAGTGAAGACATGTGGGGCCCCAACCAAGAGACCCAGTACTTC
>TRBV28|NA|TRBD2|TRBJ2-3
CAVPGLAGDTQYF
TGTGCCGTACCGGGACTAGCAGGAGATACGCAGTATTTT
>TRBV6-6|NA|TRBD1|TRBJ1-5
CASSYSRGDRGNQPQHF
TGTGCCAGCAGTTACTCTAGGGGAGACAGGGGCAATCAGCCCCAGCATTTT
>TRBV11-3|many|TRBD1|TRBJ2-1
CASSLGQTNYNEQFF
TGTGCCAGCAGCCTGGGACAGACTAACTACAATGAGCAGTTCTTC
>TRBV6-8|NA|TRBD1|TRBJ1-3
CASSPVWDREYGNTIYF
TGTGCCAGCAGTCCCGTCTGGGACAGGGAATATGGAAACACCATATATTTT
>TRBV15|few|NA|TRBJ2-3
CATSRDQGISLTDTQYF
TGTGCCACCAGCAGAGACCAGGGGATTAGTCTCACAGATACGCAGTATTTT
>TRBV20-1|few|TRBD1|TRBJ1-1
CSARVGPTGTGGKGTKLYTEAFF
TGCAGTGCTAGAGTCGGGCCCACCGGGACAGGGGGTAAGGGTACGAAGTTGTACACTGAAGCTTTCTTT
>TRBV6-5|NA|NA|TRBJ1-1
CAIQTESEAFF
TGTGCCATACAGACAGAAAGTGAAGCTTTCTTT
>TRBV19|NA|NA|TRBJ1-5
CASSSFRESNQPQHF
TGTGCCAGTAGTAGCTTTAGGGAAAGCAATCAGCCCCAGCATTTT